These 4 T cell receptor beta chains were all obtained from the same sample, sequenced in a study of T cell changes during pregnancy in multiple sclerosis. Some clones are missing from TCRdb's copy, which holds only in-frame ones; the method was immunoSEQ multiplex PCR. The sample includes approximately 50,000 clones, 92% of them seen just once. This specimen consisted of CD4+ T cells from peripheral blood mononuclear cells, obtained after pregnancy. Source of these receptors: a female donor with multiple sclerosis, enrolled in a pregnancy study.

The chain uses TRBV4-2 and TRBJ2-1, with D possibly TRBD2 on 5 matching bases. This CDR3 has 16 residues. V lost 1 base, J lost 9 bases, and 19 bases lay in between. Germline lookup yields CDR1 LGHNA and CDR2 YNFKEQ. In DNA form, the CDR3 reads TGTGCCAGCAGCCAAGTGGGTGGGAGAGGCCCCAGTGAGCAGTTCTTC. Translation gives CASSQVGGRGPSEQFF.

This chain links TRBV28 with TRBJ2-7, with TRBD1 identical over 8 bases. Germline values: CDR1 MDHEN, CDR2 SYDVKM. The length of the CDR3 is 16 residues. V lost 5 bases and J lost 2; bases outside the gene matches: 11. In nucleotides, the CDR3 is TGTGCCAGCAGTCCACCGCCGGGACAGGTCACCTACGAGCAGTACTTC. Translating gives CASSPPPGQVTYEQYF.

The rearrangement links TRBV6-6 to TRBJ1-5; TRBD1 matches at 9 bases. This CDR3 region has 15 residues. Germline-derived CDR1 and CDR2 are MNHNY and SVGAGI (reference sequence). After removal of 9 bases from V and 4 bases from J, the junction contained 10 bases not matched to a gene. The CDR3 DNA reads TGTGCCAGTGGGACAGGGACAGCCGATAATCAGCCCCAGCATTTT. Translation gives CASGTGTADNQPQHF.

This clone has more than one count but fewer than ten. The rearrangement links TRBV27 to TRBJ2-6; 7 nucleotides match TRBD1. The length of the CDR3 is 16 residues. CDR1 is MNHEY, CDR2 SMNVEV, per germline (reference sequence). Trimming took 4 bases from V and 0 from J; bases not matched to a gene: 3. CDR3 in DNA: TGTGCCAGCAGTTGGGACAGTTACTCTGGGGCCAACGTCCTGACTTTC. Amino acid sequence: CASSWDSYSGANVLTF.